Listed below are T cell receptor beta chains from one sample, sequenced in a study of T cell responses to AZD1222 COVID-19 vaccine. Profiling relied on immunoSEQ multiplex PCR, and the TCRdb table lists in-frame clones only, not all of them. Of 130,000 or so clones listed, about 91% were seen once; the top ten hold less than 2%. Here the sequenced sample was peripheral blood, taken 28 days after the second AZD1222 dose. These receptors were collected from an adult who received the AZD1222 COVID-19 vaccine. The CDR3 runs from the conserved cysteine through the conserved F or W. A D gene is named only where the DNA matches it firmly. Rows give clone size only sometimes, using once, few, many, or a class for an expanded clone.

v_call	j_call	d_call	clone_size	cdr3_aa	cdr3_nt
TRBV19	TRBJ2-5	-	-	CASSIQARETQYF	TGTGCCAGTAGTATCCAAGCCCGAGAGACCCAGTACTTC
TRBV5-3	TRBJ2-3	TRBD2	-	CARSLGRSVAGADTQYF	TGTGCCAGAAGCTTGGGGCGATCAGTAGCGGGGGCAGATACGCAGTATTTT
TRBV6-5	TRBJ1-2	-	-	CAIRDTNYGYTF	TGTGCCATAAGGGACACCAACTATGGCTACACCTTC
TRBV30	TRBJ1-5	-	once	CAWSVRGGQPQHF	TGTGCCTGGAGTGTACGGGGGGGGCAGCCCCAGCATTTT
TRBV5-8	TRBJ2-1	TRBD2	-	CARPTSGGSRGLGEQFF	TGTGCCAGGCCGACTAGCGGGGGCTCCCGAGGTCTTGGTGAGCAGTTCTTC
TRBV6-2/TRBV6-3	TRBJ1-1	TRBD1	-	CASSDGQGVGNTEAFF	TGTGCCAGCAGCGACGGACAGGGGGTCGGGAACACTGAAGCTTTCTTT
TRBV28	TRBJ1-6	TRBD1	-	CASSDRGRNSPLHF	TGTGCCAGCAGCGACAGGGGTAGGAATTCACCCCTCCACTTT
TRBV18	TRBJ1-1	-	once	CASSLLTDTEAFF	TGTGCCAGCTCACTCCTTACCGACACTGAAGCTTTCTTT
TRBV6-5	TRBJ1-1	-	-	CASSYKSRAGTEAFF	TGTGCCAGCAGTTACAAATCTCGGGCTGGCACTGAAGCTTTCTTT
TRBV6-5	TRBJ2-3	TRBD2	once	CASSYQRGATDTQYF	TGTGCCAGCAGTTACCAGCGGGGGGCTACAGATACGCAGTATTTT
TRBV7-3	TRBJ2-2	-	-	CASSLGGGTTGELFF	TGTGCCAGCAGCTTAGGAGGGGGGACCACCGGGGAGCTGTTTTTT
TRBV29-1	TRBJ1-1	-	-	CSVTGRRGVSNTEAFF	TGCAGCGTCACAGGTCGGCGCGGAGTTTCGAACACTGAAGCTTTCTTT
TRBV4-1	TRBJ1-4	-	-	CASGQGGGPTNEKLFF	TGCGCCAGCGGCCAGGGAGGGGGACCAACTAATGAAAAACTGTTTTTT
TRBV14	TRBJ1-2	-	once	CASSRRDNYGYTF	TGTGCCAGCAGCCGCAGGGATAACTATGGCTACACCTTC
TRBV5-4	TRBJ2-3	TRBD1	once	CASSLEQGALADTQYF	TGTGCCAGCAGCTTGGAACAGGGGGCCCTCGCAGATACGCAGTATTTT
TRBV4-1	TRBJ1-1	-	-	CASSQSLLGRSNTEAFF	TGCGCCAGCAGCCAATCCCTATTGGGGAGGTCGAACACTGAAGCTTTCTTT
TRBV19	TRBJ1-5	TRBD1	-	CASTPDRGYQPQHF	TGTGCCAGTACCCCGGACAGGGGGTACCAGCCCCAGCATTTT
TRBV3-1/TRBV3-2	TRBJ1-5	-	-	CASSQASGVNQPQHF	TGTGCCAGCAGCCAAGCTTCAGGGGTGAATCAGCCCCAGCATTTT
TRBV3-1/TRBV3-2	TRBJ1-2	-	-	CASSHLGGARGYTF	TGTGCCAGCAGCCATCTAGGGGGGGCTCGGGGCTACACCTTC
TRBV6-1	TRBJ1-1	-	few	CASSEYFTEAFF	TGTGCCAGCAGTGAATATTTCACTGAAGCTTTCTTT
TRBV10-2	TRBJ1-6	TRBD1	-	CASGTGWDSPLHF	TGCGCCAGCGGGACAGGGTGGGATTCACCCCTCCACTTT
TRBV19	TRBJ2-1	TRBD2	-	CASSELAENSYNEQFF	TGTGCCAGTAGTGAACTAGCGGAAAACTCCTACAATGAGCAGTTCTTC
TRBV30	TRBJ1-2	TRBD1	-	CAWSVRTGGTIYGYTF	TGTGCCTGGAGTGTACGGACAGGGGGGACTATCTATGGCTACACCTTC
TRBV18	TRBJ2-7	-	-	CASSPGLPTYEQYF	TGTGCCAGCTCCCCTGGACTCCCCACCTACGAGCAGTACTTC
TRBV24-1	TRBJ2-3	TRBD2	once	CATSDLSGRKTQYF	TGTGCCACCAGTGATTTGAGCGGGAGGAAGACGCAGTATTTT
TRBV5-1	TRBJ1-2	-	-	CASSATSGYTF	TGCGCCAGCAGCGCTACATCTGGCTACACCTTC
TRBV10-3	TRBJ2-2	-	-	CAITRDGQGELFF	TGTGCCATCACCCGAGACGGACAGGGGGAGCTGTTTTTT
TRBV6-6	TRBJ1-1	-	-	CASSYPGNTEAFF	TGTGCCAGCAGTTACCCAGGGAACACTGAAGCTTTCTTT
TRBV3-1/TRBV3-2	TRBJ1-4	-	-	CASAQANEKLFF	TGTGCCAGTGCGCAGGCGAATGAAAAACTGTTTTTT
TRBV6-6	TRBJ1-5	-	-	CASSPRRGESNQPQHF	TGTGCCAGCAGTCCACGGAGGGGGGAGAGCAATCAGCCCCAGCATTTT
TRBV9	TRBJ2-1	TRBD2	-	CASSVTSGTYNEQFF	TGTGCCAGCAGCGTGACTAGCGGGACCTACAATGAGCAGTTCTTC
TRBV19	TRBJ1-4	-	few	CASTDRPRDEKLFF	TGTGCCAGTACAGACCGTCCTCGGGATGAAAAACTGTTTTTT
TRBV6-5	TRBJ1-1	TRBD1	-	CASSTRTGGRDEAFF	TGTGCCAGCAGTACCCGGACAGGGGGCAGAGATGAAGCTTTCTTT